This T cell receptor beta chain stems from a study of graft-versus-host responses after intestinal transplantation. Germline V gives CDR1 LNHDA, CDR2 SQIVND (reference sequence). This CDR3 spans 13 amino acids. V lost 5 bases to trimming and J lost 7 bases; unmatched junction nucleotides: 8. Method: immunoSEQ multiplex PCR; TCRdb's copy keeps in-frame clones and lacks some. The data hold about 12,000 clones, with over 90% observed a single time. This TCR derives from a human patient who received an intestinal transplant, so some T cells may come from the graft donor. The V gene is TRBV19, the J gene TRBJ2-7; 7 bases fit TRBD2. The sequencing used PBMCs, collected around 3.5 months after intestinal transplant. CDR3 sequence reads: CASSPRGGWEQYF. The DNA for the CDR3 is TGTGCCAGTAGTCCTCGGGGAGGGTGGGAGCAGTACTTC.